This T cell receptor (beta chain) was profiled in a study of control samples from healthy donors and cancer patients. V dropped 3 bases and J dropped 7; count of bases not matched to a gene: 8. This CDR3 region has 15 residues. Germline assignment: CDR1 SGDLS and CDR2 YYNGEE. This clone has more than one count but fewer than ten. The method was immunoSEQ multiplex PCR; TCRdb's version includes in-frame clones alone and lacks a portion of them. The sample consists of about 140,000 clones, roughly nine tenths of them appearing once. The chain links TRBV9 to TRBJ2-7, with 12 bases lining up with TRBD2. The origin of this receptor is a man aged 18 to 35 in good health. The sequenced sample was blood. The CDR3 loop reads CASSGTSGDKGEQYF. Written as DNA, the CDR3 is TGTGCCAGCAGCGGGACTAGCGGGGATAAAGGGGAGCAGTACTTC.